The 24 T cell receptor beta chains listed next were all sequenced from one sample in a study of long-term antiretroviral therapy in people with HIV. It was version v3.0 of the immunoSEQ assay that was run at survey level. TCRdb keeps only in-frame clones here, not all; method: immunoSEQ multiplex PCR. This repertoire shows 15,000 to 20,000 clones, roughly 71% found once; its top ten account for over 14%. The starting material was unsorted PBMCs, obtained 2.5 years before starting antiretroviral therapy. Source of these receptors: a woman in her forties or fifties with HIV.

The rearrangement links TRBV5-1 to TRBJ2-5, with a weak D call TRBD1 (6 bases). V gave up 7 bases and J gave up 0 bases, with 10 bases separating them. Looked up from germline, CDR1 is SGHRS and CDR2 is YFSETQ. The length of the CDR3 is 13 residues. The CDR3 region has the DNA TGCGCCAGCCGGGACACTGACCAAGAGACCCAGTACTTC. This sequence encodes CASRDTDQETQYF.

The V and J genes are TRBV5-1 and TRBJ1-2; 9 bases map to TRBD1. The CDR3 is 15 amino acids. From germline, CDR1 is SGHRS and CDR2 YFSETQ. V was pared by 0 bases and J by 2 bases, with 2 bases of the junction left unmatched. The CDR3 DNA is TGCGCCAGCAGCTTGGCAACAGGGGGCAACTATGGCTACACCTTC. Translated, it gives CASSLATGGNYGYTF.

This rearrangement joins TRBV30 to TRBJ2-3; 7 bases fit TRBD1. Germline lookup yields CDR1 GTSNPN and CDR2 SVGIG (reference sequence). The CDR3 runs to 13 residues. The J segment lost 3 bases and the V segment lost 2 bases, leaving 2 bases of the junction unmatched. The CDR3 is CAWSRQGTDTQYF. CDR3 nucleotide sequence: TGTGCCTGGAGTAGACAGGGAACAGATACGCAGTATTTT.

The CDR3 DNA sequence: TGTGCCAGCAGCTTAGCTCAGGGCGGGGCGAACACCGGGGAGCTGTTTTTT. It specifies CASSLAQGGANTGELFF. The chain recombines TRBV7-9 with TRBJ2-2, with a tentative D call TRBD2 (6 bases). This CDR3 has 17 residues. Germline values: CDR1 SEHNR, CDR2 FQNEAQ (reference sequence). With 0 bases removed from V and 0 bases from J, the gap between germline ends came to 11 bases.

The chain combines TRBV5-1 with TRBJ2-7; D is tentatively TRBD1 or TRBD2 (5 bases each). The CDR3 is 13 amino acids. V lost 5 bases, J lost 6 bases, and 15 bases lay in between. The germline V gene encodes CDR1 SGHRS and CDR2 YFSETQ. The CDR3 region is CASRGDRAAEQYF. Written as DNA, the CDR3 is TGCGCCAGCAGAGGGGACCGGGCAGCCGAGCAGTACTTC.

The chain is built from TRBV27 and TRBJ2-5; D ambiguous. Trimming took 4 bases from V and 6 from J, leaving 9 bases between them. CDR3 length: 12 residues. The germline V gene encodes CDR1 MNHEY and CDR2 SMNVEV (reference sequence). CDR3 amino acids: CASSSVEKTQYF. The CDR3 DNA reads TGTGCCAGCAGTTCTGTCGAGAAGACCCAGTACTTC.

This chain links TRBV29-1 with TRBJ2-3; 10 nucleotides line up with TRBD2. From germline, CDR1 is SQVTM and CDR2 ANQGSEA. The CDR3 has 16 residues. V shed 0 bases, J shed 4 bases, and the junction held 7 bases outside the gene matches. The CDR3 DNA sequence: TGCAGCGTTGAAGATCTTACTAGCGGGGCGCCAGATACGCAGTATTTT. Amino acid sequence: CSVEDLTSGAPDTQYF.

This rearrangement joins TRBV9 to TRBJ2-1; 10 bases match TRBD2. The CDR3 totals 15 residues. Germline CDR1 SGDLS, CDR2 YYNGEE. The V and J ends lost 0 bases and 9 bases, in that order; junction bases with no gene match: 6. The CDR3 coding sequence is TGTGCCAGCAGCGTAGTTAGCGGGGGGCCTGTTGAGCAGTTCTTC. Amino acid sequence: CASSVVSGGPVEQFF.

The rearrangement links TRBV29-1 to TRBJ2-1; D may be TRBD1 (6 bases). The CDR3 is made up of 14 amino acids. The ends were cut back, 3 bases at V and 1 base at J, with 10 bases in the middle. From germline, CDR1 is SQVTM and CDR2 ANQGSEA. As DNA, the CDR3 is TGCAGCGTTGATTCAGGGGTATCCTACAATGAGCAGTTCTTC. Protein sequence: CSVDSGVSYNEQFF.

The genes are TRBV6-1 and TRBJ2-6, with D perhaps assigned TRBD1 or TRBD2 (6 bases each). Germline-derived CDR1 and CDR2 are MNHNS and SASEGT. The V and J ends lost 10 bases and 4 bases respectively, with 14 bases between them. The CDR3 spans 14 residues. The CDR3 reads CATIWGAGANVLTF. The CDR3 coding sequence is TGTGCCACAATTTGGGGGGCCGGGGCCAACGTCCTGACTTTC.

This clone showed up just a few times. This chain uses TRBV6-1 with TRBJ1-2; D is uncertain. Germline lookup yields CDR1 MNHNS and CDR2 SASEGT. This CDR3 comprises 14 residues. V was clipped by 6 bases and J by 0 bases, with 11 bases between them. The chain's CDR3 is CASRSGTSNYGYTF. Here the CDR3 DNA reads TGTGCCAGCAGGTCGGGCACCTCTAACTATGGCTACACCTTC.

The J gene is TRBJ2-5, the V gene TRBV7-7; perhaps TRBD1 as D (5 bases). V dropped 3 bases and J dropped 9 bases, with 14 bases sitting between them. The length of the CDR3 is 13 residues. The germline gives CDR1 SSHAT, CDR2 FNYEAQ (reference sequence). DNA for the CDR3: TGTGCCAGCAGCTTCGCCCTGGGGCAGGCCCAGTACTTC. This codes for CASSFALGQAQYF.

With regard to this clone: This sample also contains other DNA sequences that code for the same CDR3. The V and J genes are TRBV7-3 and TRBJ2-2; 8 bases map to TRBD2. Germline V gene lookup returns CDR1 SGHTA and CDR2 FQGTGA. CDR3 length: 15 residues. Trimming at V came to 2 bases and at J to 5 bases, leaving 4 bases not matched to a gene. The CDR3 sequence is CASSLAGGITGELFF. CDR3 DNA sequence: TGTGCCAGCAGCTTAGCGGGGGGCATAACCGGGGAGCTGTTTTTT. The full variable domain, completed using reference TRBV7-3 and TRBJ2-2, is GAGVSQTPSNKVTEKGKYVELRCDPISGHTALYWYRQSLGQGPEFLIYFQGTGAADDSGLPNDRFFAVRPEGSVSTLKIQRTERGDSAVYLCASSLAGGITGELFFGEGSRLTVL.

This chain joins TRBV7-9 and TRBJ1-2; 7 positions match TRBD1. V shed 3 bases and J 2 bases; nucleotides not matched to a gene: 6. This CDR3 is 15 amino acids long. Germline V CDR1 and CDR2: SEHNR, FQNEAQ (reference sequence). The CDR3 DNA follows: TGTGCCAGCAGCTTTAGTGGGGACAGCAACTATGGCTACACCTTC. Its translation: CASSFSGDSNYGYTF.

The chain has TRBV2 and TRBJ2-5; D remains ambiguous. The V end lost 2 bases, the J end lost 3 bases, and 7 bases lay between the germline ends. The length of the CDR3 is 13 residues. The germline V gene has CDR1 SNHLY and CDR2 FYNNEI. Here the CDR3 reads CASSEIWEETQYF. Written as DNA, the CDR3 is TGTGCCAGCAGTGAAATTTGGGAAGAGACCCAGTACTTC.

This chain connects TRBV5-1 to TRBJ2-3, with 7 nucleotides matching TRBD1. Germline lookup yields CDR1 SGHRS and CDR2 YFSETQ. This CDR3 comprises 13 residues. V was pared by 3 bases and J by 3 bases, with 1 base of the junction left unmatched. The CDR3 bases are TGCGCCAGCAGCTCGGGACAGACAGATACGCAGTATTTT. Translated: CASSSGQTDTQYF.

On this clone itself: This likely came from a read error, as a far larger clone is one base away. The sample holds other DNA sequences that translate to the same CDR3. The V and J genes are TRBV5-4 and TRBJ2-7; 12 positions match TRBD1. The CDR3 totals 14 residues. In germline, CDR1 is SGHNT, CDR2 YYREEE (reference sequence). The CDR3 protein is CASRPGQGAYEQYF. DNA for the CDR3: TGTGCCAGCAGACCGGGACAGGGGGCGTACGAGCAGTACTTT.

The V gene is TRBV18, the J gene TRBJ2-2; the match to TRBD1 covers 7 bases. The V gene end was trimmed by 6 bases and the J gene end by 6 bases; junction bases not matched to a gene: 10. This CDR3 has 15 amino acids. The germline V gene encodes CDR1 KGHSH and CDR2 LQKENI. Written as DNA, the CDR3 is TGTGCCAGCTCGTCCGGGACAGCCTTCTCCGGGGAGCTGTTTTTT. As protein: CASSSGTAFSGELFF.

This CDR3 is CASGGRGREWPEAFF. CDR3 sequence (DNA): TGTGCCAGCGGGGGAAGGGGGCGCGAGTGGCCTGAAGCTTTCTTT. The J gene is TRBJ1-1, the V gene TRBV6-1, with 7 bases identical to TRBD1. This CDR3 is built from 15 residues. With 8 bases clipped from V and 6 bases from J, the junction kept 15 bases outside the gene matches. CDR1 is MNHNS, CDR2 SASEGT, per germline.

CDR3 DNA sequence: TGTGCCATAAAGGCAGCTGAGTCCTACGAGCAGTACGTC. Amino acids: CAIKAAESYEQYV. The J gene is TRBJ2-7, the V gene TRBV10-3; D remains unclear. CDR1 and CDR2 (germline): ENHRY, SYGVKD. V was shortened by 9 bases and J by 1 base, with 13 bases between the two germline ends. The CDR3 sequence is 13 residues long.

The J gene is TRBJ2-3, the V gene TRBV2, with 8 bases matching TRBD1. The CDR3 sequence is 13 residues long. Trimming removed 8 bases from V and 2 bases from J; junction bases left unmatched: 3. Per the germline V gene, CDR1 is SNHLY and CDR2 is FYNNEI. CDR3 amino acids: CASDRGFTDTQYF. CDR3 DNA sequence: TGTGCCAGCGACAGGGGCTTCACAGATACGCAGTATTTT.

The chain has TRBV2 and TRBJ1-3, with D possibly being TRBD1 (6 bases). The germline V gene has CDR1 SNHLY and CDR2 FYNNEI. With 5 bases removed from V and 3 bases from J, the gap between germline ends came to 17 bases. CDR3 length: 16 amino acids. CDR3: CASSLGGGGRGNTIYF. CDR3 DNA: TGTGCCAGCAGTCTTGGGGGGGGCGGGCGTGGAAACACCATATATTTT.

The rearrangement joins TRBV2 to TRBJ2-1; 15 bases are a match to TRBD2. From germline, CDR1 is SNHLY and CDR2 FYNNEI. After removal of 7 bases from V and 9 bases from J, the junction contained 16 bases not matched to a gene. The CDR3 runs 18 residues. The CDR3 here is CASKVGLAGGLSSSEQFF. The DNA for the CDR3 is TGTGCCAGCAAAGTAGGACTAGCGGGGGGGCTGAGTAGTAGTGAGCAGTTCTTC.

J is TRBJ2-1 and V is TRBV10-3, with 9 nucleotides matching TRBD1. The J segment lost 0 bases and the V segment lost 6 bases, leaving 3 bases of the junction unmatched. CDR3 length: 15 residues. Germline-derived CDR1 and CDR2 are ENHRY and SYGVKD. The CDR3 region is CAIREQGASYNEQFF. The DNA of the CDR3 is TGTGCCATCAGAGAACAGGGGGCCTCCTACAATGAGCAGTTCTTC.